This T cell receptor beta chain was documented in a study of early T cells in non-severe SARS-CoV-2 infection. This clonotype was seen repeatedly, ten times or more. V was clipped by 3 bases and J by 6 bases; unmatched bases: 4. From germline, CDR1 is MRHNA and CDR2 SNTAGT. The CDR3 is 15 residues long. TCRdb reanalysed the 5' RACE reads using MiXCR and keeps one entry per CDR3 protein. This sample has about 55,000 distinct CDR3 sequences, with less than 9.5% found just once. Sequencing used whole blood. V gene TRBV6-4 combines with J gene TRBJ2-3; 12 bases line up with TRBD2. The receptor was isolated from an adult who was a healthcare worker with PCR-confirmed SARS-CoV-2 infection or an uninfected control (not recorded which). The CDR3 coding sequence is TGTGCCAGCAGTGAAAGGACTAGCGGGGACGATACGCAGTATTTT. Translating it yields CASSERTSGDDTQYF.